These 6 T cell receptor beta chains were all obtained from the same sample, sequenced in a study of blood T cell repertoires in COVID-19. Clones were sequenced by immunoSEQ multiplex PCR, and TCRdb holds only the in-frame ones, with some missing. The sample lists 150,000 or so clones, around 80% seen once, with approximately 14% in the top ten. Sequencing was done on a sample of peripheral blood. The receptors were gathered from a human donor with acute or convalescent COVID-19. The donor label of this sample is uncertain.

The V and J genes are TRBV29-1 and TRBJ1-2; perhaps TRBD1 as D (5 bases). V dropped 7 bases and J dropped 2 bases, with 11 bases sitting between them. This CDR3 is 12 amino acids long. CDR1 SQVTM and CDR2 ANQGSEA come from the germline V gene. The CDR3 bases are TGCAGCGCCTCCGGGGGGAACTATGGCTACACCTTC. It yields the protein CSASGGNYGYTF.

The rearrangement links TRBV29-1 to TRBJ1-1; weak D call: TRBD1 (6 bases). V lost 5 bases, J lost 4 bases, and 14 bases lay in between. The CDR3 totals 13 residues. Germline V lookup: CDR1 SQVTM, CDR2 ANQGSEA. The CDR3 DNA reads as TGCAGCGTTAAACAGGGTGGCGGCACTGAAGCTTTCTTT. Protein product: CSVKQGGGTEAFF. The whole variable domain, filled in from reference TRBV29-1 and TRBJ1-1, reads SAVISQKPSRDICQRGTSLTIQCQVDSQVTMMFWYRQQPGQSLTLIATANQGSEATYESGFVIDKFPISRPNLTFSTLTVSNMSPEDSSIYLCSVKQGGGTEAFFGQGTRLTVV.

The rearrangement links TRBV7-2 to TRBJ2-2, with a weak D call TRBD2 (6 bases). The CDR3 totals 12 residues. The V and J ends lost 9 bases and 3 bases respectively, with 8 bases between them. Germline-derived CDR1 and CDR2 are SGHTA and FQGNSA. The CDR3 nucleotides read TGTGCCAGTTGGGGGGACACCGGGGAGCTGTTTTTT. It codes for CASWGDTGELFF.

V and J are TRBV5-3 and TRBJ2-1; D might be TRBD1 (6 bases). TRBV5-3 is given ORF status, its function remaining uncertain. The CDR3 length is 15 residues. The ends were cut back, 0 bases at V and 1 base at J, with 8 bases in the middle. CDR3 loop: CARSLEQGSYNEQFF. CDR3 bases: TGTGCCAGAAGCTTGGAGCAGGGGTCCTACAATGAGCAGTTCTTC.

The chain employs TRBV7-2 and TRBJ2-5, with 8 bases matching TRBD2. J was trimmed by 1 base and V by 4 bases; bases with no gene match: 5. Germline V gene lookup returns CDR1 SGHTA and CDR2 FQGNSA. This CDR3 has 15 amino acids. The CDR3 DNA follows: TGTGCCAGCAGCTCGCAGCGGGGGCCCCAAGAGACCCAGTACTTC. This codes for CASSSQRGPQETQYF. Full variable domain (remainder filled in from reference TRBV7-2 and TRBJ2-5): GAGVSQSPSNKVTEKGKDVELRCDPISGHTALYWYRQSLGQGLEFLIYFQGNSAPDKSGLPSDRFSAERTGGSVSTLTIQRTQQEDSAVYLCASSSQRGPQETQYFGPGTRLLVL.

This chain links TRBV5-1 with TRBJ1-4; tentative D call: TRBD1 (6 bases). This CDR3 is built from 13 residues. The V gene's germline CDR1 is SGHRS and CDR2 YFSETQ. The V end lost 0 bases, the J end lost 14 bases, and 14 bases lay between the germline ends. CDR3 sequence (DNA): TGCGCCAGCAGCTTGGGACAGGAAAGTTACCTGTTTTTT. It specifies CASSLGQESYLFF.